This TCR beta chain comes out of a study of T cells after yellow fever vaccination. Study information: Preparing low-cell-number fractions relied on SMART-Seq v4 Ultra Low Input.

The CDR3 totals 13 residues. Germline V gene data show CDR1 as SGHTA and CDR2 as FQGNSA. Comment on this clonotype: Its antigen is unknown. Being one base from a much bigger clone, this may be a read error.

Study conclusions and caveats: Once the booster was given, most primary-vaccination clones reappeared, at around 95% for CD4 and 85% to 90% for CD8. Researchers noted that a small share of clonotypes showed up in both CD4 and CD8 compartments.

Conversion of TCR transcripts into cDNA relied on 5'RACE template switching, which added a universal primer site and UMIs. From the 5' RACE reads, TCRdb called clonotypes with MiXCR, one entry per CDR3 protein. There are 250,000 to 300,000 distinct CDR3 sequences in the sample; 10% to 15% occur only once, and about 0.51% lies in the top ten. The chain recombines TRBV7-2 with TRBJ2-3; D remains unclear. This sample comprised CD4+ T cells sorted from PBMCs, obtained 45 days after the yellow fever booster vaccination. The clonotype originates from a man under 40 who received the YFV17D yellow fever vaccine. The CDR3 DNA follows: TGTGTCAGCAGCCGCCTTGTCACAGATACGCAGTATTTT. It encodes CVSSRLVTDTQYF.